The 12 T cell receptor beta chains listed next were all sequenced from one sample in a study of brain metastases from non-small cell lung cancer. Some clones are missing from TCRdb's copy, which holds only in-frame ones; the method was immunoSEQ multiplex PCR. The repertoire holds under 3,000 clones, approximately 83% seen once, with 18% in the top ten. The sequenced material came from primary lung tumor tissue. Source of these receptors: a donor at least 40 years old with non-small cell lung cancer.

This chain connects TRBV19 to TRBJ1-1; no reliable D call. This CDR3 comprises 13 residues. V dropped 5 bases and J dropped 5 bases, with 12 bases sitting between them. Looked up from germline, CDR1 is LNHDA and CDR2 is SQIVND (reference sequence). The CDR3 coding sequence is TGTGCCAGTAGTCCAGCGGGGAGAACTGAAGCTTTCTTT. This codes for CASSPAGRTEAFF. Full variable domain (outside the CDR3, taken from reference TRBV19 and TRBJ1-1): DGGITQSPKYLFRKEGQNVTLSCEQNLNHDAMYWYRQDPGQGLRLIYYSQIVNDFQKGDIAEGYSVSREKKESFPLTVTSAQKNPTAFYLCASSPAGRTEAFFGQGTRLTVV.

This rearrangement joins TRBV4-2 to TRBJ2-3; the D is unclear. CDR1 and CDR2 (germline): LGHNA, YNFKEQ. Trimming left V 2 bases short and J 7 bases short, with 16 bases between. The CDR3 extends over 15 amino acids. CDR3: CASSQPTLSLHTQYF. For the CDR3, the DNA is TGTGCCAGCAGCCAACCGACCCTTTCTTTACATACGCAGTATTTT.

With respect to this clone: The sample holds other DNA sequences that translate to the same CDR3. The J gene is TRBJ2-7, the V gene TRBV6-2 or TRBV6-3; D uncertain. There are 12 residues in the CDR3. From germline, CDR1 is MNHEY and CDR2 SVGEGT. Trimming stripped 5 bases from V and 5 bases from J, with 10 bases between. For the CDR3, the DNA is TGTGCCAGCAGTCCGGGTGGAGACGAGCAGTACTTC. This gives the protein CASSPGGDEQYF.

CDR3 coding DNA: TGTGCCAGCAGCTCGCAGGTCCCCTACAATGAGCAGTTCTTC. It encodes CASSSQVPYNEQFF. This rearrangement joins TRBV3-1 (or the pseudogene TRBV3-2) to TRBJ2-1; the D is unclear. The germline V and J ends were trimmed by 5 bases and 2 bases, with 10 bases remaining between them. The CDR3 is 14 amino acids. CDR1 and CDR2 from the germline V gene are LGHDT and YNNKEL (reference sequence).

Concerning this clone itself: At the DNA level, this CDR3 is encoded by other sequences in the same sample as well. The chain carries TRBV3-1 (or the pseudogene TRBV3-2) and TRBJ2-3, with D maybe TRBD2 (7 bases). V was clipped by 4 bases and J by 6 bases, with 11 bases between them. The CDR3 extends over 13 amino acids. The germline gives CDR1 LGHDT, CDR2 YNNKEL (reference sequence). CDR3 DNA sequence: TGTGCCAGCAGCCGAGGGGGGGTGGATACGCAGTATTTT. Residues: CASSRGGVDTQYF.

In its sample, this clone was seen once. The rearrangement uses TRBV10-3 and TRBJ1-4, with 7 bases identical to TRBD1. Germline values: CDR1 ENHRY, CDR2 SYGVKD. J lost 7 bases, V lost 4 bases, and 12 bases had no gene match. This CDR3 contains 16 residues. For the CDR3, the DNA is TGTGCCATCAGTGCCTTGGGACAGTCAGGCGGTGAAAAACTGTTTTTT. Translating gives CAISALGQSGGEKLFF.

The chain links TRBV18 to TRBJ1-5; D not certain. The CDR3 is made up of 14 amino acids. V dropped 0 bases and J dropped 0 bases, with 3 bases sitting between them. Germline assignment: CDR1 KGHSH and CDR2 LQKENI. The CDR3 protein is CASSPPASNQPQHF. The CDR3 DNA follows: TGTGCCAGCTCACCACCCGCTAGCAATCAGCCCCAGCATTTT.

The chain combines TRBV6-2 or TRBV6-3 with TRBJ2-4; a possible D gene is TRBD2 (6 bases). This CDR3 has 14 residues. Germline V gene data show CDR1 as MNHEY and CDR2 as SVGEGT. Trimming removed 6 bases from V and 7 bases from J, with 16 bases in between. CDR3 DNA: TGTGCCAGCAGCCCTACCGGGACTGTGAACATTCAGTACTTC. As protein: CASSPTGTVNIQYF.

Notes on this clone: Different DNA sequences within this sample yield the same CDR3. This chain uses TRBV6-2 or TRBV6-3 with TRBJ1-1; D gene ambiguous. The germline V and J ends were trimmed by 3 bases and 2 bases, with 7 bases remaining between them. The CDR3 consists of 13 residues. Germline V gene sequence: CDR1 MNHEY, CDR2 SVGEGT. CDR3 DNA: TGTGCCAGCAGTTATACTCAAAACACTGAAGCTTTCTTT. This gives the protein CASSYTQNTEAFF.

This clone was seen a single time. The chain is built from TRBV7-2 and TRBJ2-7; 7 nucleotides match TRBD1. This CDR3 has 14 amino acids. V lost 1 base and J lost 2; bases outside the gene matches: 2. Germline CDR1 SGHTA, CDR2 FQGNSA. CDR3 loop: CASSLEGTAYEQYF. The CDR3 DNA follows: TGTGCCAGCAGCTTAGAGGGGACAGCCTACGAGCAGTACTTC.

The chain recombines TRBV29-1 with TRBJ2-3; D might be TRBD1 (6 bases). The CDR3 has 14 amino acids. Trimming removed 6 bases from V and 5 bases from J, with 18 bases in between. The V gene's germline CDR1 is SQVTM and CDR2 ANQGSEA. CDR3 loop: CSVGTIGNGDTQYF. The DNA of the CDR3 is TGCAGCGTGGGGACAATAGGTAATGGAGATACGCAGTATTTT.

V usage is TRBV5-5 and J usage is TRBJ1-5; no clear D. The CDR3 extends over 15 amino acids. Germline CDR1 reads SGHKS; CDR2 reads YYEKEE (reference sequence). The V and J ends lost 1 base and 4 bases respectively, with 12 bases between them. CDR3 protein: CASSLTDPLNQPQHF. The CDR3 DNA follows: TGTGCCAGCAGCTTGACAGATCCCCTGAATCAGCCCCAGCATTTT.